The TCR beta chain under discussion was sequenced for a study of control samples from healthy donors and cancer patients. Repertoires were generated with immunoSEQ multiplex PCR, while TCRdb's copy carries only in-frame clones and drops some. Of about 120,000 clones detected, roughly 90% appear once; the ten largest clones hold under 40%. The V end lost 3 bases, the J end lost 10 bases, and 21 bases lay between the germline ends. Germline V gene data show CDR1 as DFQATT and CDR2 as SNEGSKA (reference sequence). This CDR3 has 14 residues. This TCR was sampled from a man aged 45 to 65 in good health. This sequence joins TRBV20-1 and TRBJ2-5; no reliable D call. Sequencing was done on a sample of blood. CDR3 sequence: CSASHTDPRVGQYF. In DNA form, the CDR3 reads TGCAGTGCTAGTCACACAGACCCAAGAGTTGGCCAGTACTTC.